The clone carrying this T cell receptor (beta chain) turned up a few times. Antigen unknown. The sample belongs to a study of T cells in Graves' hyperthyroidism and ophthalmopathy. General study results and limits: Researchers found most expanded thyroid clonotypes above 0.001 in blood as well.

From germline, CDR1 is SGHTA and CDR2 FQGNSA. CDR3 size: 15 residues. Unmatched junction bases numbered 5, after V lost 1 base and J lost 5 bases. Amplified TCR beta CDR3 regions came from RNA transcripts. The study used the HTBI primer set for a first-round RT-PCR of the TCR CDR3. MiXCR, run by TCRdb on the multiplex PCR reads, gives a single entry per CDR3 protein. Of over 400,000 distinct CDR3 sequences listed, 14% to 15% were seen once; the top ten hold less than 15%. This receptor was taken from a man between 18 and 35 years old with Graves' ophthalmopathy. Specimen: blood. The rearrangement links TRBV7-2 to TRBJ1-5; 7 nucleotides agree with TRBD1. The CDR3, as DNA: TGTGCCAGCAGCTTAGGCGGACAGGAGTATCAGCCCCAGCATTTT. It encodes CASSLGGQEYQPQHF. Using reference TRBV7-2 and TRBJ1-5 for the parts outside the CDR3, the full variable domain is GAGVSQSPSNKVTEKGKDVELRCDPISGHTALYWYRQSLGQGLEFLIYFQGNSAPDKSGLPSDRFSAERTGGSVSTLTIQRTQQEDSAVYLCASSLGGQEYQPQHFGDGTRLSIL.